The present TCR beta chain was sequenced within a study of blood T cell repertoires in COVID-19. TCRdb's table, derived via immunoSEQ multiplex PCR, lists solely in-frame clones and lacks some. Of 150,000 to 200,000 clones in the sample, around 80% were seen once. The clonotype comes from a woman of 80 years or more with acute or convalescent COVID-19. Sequencing was carried out using peripheral blood.

The CDR3 sequence: CASSSQGNYGYTF. The CDR3, as DNA: TGTGCCAGCAGCTCACAGGGGAACTATGGCTACACCTTC. The chain recombines TRBV13 with TRBJ1-2; TRBD1 matches at 7 bases. J was trimmed by 2 bases and V by 4 bases; bases with no gene match: 1. The CDR3 runs to 13 residues. Germline V gene data show CDR1 as PRHDT and CDR2 as FYEKMQ (reference sequence).